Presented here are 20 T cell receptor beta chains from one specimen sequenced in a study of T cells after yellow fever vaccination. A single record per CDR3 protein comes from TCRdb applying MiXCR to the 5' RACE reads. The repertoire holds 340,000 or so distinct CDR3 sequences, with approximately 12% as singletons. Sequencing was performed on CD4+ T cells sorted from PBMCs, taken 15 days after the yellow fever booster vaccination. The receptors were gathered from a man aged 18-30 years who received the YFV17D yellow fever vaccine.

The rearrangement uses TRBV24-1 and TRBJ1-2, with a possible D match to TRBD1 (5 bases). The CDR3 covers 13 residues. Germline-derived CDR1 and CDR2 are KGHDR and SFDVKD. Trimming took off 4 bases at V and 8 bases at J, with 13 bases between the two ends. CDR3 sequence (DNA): TGTGCCACCAGTGAAGCGGGGCCGGGGGGCTACACCTTC. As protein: CATSEAGPGGYTF.

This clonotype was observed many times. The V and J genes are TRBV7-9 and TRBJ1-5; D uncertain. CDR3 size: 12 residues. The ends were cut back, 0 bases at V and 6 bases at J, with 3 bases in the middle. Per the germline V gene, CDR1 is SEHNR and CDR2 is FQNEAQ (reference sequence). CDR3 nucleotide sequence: TGTGCCAGCAGCTTAGCGAGTCAGCCCCAGCATTTT. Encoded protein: CASSLASQPQHF.

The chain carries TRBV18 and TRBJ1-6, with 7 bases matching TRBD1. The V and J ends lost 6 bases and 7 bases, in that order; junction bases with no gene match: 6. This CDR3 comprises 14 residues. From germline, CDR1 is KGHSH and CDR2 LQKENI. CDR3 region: CASSPTGENSPLHF. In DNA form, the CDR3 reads TGTGCCAGCTCCCCCACAGGGGAAAATTCACCCCTCCACTTT.

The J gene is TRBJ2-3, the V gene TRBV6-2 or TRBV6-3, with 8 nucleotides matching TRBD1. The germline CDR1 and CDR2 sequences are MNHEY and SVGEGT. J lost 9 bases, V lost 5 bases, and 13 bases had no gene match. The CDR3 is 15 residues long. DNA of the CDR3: TGTGCCAGCAGTGGGTCACGGCAGGGGGCATTGACGCAGTATTTT. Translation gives CASSGSRQGALTQYF.

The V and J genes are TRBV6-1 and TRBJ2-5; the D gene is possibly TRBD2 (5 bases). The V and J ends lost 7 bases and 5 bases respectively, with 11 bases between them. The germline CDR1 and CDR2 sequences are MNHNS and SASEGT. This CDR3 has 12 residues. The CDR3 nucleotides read TGTGCCAGCACCCTAGCAGCTGAGACCCAGTACTTC. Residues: CASTLAAETQYF.

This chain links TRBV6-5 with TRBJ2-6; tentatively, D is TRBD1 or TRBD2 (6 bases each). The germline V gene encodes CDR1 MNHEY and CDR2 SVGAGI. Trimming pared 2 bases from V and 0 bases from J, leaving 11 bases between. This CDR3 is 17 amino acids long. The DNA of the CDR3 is TGTGCCAGCAGTTACGGGGGGCACCCCTCTGGGGCCAACGTCCTGACTTTC. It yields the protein CASSYGGHPSGANVLTF.

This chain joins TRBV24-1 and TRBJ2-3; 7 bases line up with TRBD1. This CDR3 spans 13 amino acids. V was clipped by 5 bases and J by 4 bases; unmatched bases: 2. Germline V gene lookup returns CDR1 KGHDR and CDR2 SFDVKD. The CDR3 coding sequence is TGTGCCACCAGTGGTCAGGGGGCAGATACGCAGTATTTT. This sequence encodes CATSGQGADTQYF.

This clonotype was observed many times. CDR3 loop: CSVDKGVNTGELFF. The CDR3 coding sequence is TGCAGCGTTGATAAGGGGGTTAACACCGGGGAGCTGTTTTTT. V usage is TRBV29-1 and J usage is TRBJ2-2; a possible D gene is TRBD1 (6 bases). Per germline, CDR1 SQVTM and CDR2 ANQGSEA. Trimming removed 3 bases from V and 2 bases from J, with 10 bases in between. The CDR3 is 14 amino acids.

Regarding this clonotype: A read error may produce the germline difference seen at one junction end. The chain's CDR3 is CSARDSTHSGNIQYF. CDR3 DNA sequence: TGCAGTGCTCGAGATTCGACGCACAGTGGAAACATTCAGTACTTC. The chain employs TRBV20-1 and TRBJ2-4; no clear D gene. The length of the CDR3 is 15 residues. CDR1 is DFQATT, CDR2 SNEGSKA, per germline (reference sequence).

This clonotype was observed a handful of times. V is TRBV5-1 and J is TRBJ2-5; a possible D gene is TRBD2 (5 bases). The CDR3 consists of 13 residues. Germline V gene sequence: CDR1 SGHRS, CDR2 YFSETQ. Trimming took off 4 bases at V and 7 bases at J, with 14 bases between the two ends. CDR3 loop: CASSAQRGPTQYF. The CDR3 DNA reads TGCGCCAGCAGCGCACAACGGGGTCCGACCCAGTACTTC.

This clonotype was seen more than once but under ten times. The CDR3: CASQDRRNYGYTF. As DNA, the CDR3 is TGTGCCAGCCAGGACAGGAGAAACTATGGCTACACCTTC. The chain couples TRBV28 to TRBJ1-2; 7 bases match TRBD1. V shed 8 bases and J 2 bases; nucleotides not matched to a gene: 5. Germline CDR1 is MDHEN and CDR2 is SYDVKM. CDR3 length: 13 amino acids.

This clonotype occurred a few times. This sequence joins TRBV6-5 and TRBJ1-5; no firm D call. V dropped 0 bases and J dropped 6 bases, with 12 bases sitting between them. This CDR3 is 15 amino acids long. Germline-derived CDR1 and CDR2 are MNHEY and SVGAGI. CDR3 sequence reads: CASSYSTGASQPQHF. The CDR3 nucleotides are TGTGCCAGCAGTTACTCGACGGGCGCCAGTCAGCCCCAGCATTTT.

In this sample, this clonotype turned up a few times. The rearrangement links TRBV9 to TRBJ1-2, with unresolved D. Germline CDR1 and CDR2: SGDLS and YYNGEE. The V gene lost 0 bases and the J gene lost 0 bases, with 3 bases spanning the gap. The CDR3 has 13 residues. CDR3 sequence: CASSVGTNYGYTF. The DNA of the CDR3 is TGTGCCAGCAGCGTAGGGACTAACTATGGCTACACCTTC.

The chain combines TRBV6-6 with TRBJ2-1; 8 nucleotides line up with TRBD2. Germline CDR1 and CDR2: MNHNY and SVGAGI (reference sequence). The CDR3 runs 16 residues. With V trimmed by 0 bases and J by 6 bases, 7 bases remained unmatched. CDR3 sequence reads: CASSYSGTRWSNEQFF. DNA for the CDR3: TGTGCCAGCAGTTACTCGGGGACTAGATGGTCCAATGAGCAGTTCTTC.

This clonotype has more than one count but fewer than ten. The CDR3 protein is CASSPLHLLTSGYTDTQYF. CDR3 nucleotide sequence: TGTGCCAGCTCACCCCTACACCTGTTGACTAGCGGGTACACAGATACGCAGTATTTT. The chain joins TRBV18 to TRBJ2-3, with TRBD2 identical over 10 bases. The CDR3 consists of 19 residues. The germline V gene has CDR1 KGHSH and CDR2 LQKENI. Trimming removed 3 bases from V and 2 bases from J; junction bases left unmatched: 14.

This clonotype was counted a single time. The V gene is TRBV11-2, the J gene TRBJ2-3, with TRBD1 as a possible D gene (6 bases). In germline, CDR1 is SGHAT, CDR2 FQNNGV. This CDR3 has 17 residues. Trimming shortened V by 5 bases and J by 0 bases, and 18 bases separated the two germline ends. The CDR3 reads CASSPGSGVPSTDTQYF. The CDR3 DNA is TGTGCCAGCAGCCCTGGATCAGGGGTACCTAGCACAGATACGCAGTATTTT.

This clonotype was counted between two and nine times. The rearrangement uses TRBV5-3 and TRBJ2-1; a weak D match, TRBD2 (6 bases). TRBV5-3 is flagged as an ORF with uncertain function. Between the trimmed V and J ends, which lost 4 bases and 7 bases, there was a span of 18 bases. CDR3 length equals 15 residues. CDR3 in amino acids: CARSPRAGKSNEQFF. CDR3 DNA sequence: TGTGCCAGAAGCCCACGCGCGGGGAAGTCGAATGAGCAGTTCTTC.

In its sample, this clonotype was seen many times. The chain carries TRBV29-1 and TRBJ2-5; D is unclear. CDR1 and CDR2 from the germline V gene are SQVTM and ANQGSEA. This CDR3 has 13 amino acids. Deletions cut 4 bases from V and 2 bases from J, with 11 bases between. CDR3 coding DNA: TGCAGCGTTGTGCCAGATATACAAGAGACCCAGTACTTC. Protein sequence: CSVVPDIQETQYF.

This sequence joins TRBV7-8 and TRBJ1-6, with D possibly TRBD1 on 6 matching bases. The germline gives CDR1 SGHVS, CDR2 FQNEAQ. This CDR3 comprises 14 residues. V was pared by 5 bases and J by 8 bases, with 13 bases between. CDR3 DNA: TGTGCCAGCAGCCCCAGGGACAACGATTCACCCCTCCACTTT. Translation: CASSPRDNDSPLHF.

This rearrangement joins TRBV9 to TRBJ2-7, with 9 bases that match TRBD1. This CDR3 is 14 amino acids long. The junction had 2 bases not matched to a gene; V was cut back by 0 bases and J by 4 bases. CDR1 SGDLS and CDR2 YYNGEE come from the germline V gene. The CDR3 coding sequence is TGTGCCAGCAGCGTAGGACAGGGGGTTTACGAGCAGTACTTC. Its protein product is CASSVGQGVYEQYF.